What follows is one T cell receptor beta chain and its context. This entry comes from a study of blood T cell repertoires in COVID-19. Whole-study context: COVID-19 samples collected from the United States, Italy and Spain covered acute and convalescent phases. PBMCs, B-cell-depleted T cells, or T cells were the source of the cDNA or gDNA that made up the material.

Authors' methods: Reference gene primer amplification yielded estimated nucleated cell counts. Assay: immunoSEQ multiplex PCR; the TCRdb copy retains only in-frame clones and omits some. That table supplies the V and J calls and clone size; D and trimming were determined from the DNA. Counted here are tens of thousands of clones, around 83% occurring once; the ten biggest clones make up about 25%. This TCR came from a man in his sixties or seventies with active COVID-19. What was sequenced was peripheral blood.

Here the CDR3 reads CASNGQGASAETQYF. DNA of the CDR3: TGCGCCAGCAACGGACAGGGGGCGTCGGCGGAGACCCAGTACTTC. V and J are TRBV5-1 and TRBJ2-5, with 11 bases lining up with TRBD1. Losses at the gene ends were 6 bases for V and 5 bases for J; bases not matched to a gene: 9. Germline lookup yields CDR1 SGHRS and CDR2 YFSETQ. This CDR3 is built from 15 residues. Together with reference TRBV5-1 and TRBJ2-5, the CDR3 gives the full variable domain: KAGVTQTPRYLIKTRGQQVTLSCSPISGHRSVSWYQQTPGQGLQFLFEYFSETQRNKGNFPGRFSGRQFSNSRSEMNVSTLELGDSALYLCASNGQGASAETQYFGPGTRLLVL.